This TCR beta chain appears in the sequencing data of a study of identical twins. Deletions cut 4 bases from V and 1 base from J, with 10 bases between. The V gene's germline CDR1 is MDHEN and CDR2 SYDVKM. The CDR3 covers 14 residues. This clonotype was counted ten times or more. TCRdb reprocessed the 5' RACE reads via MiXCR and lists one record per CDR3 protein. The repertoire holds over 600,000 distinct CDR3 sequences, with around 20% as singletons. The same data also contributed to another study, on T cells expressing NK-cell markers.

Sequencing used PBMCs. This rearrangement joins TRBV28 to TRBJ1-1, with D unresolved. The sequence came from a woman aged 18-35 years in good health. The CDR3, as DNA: TGTGCCAGCAGTTCACCGGCGGAGAACACTGAAGCTTTCTTT. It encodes CASSSPAENTEAFF.